One sample yielded the 15 T cell receptor beta chains listed below, sequenced in a study of OX40 agonist ivuxolimab in advanced cancers. Sequencing was performed with immunoSEQ multiplex PCR; in TCRdb, only in-frame clones are kept and a portion is missing. The data contain roughly 92,000 clones, 84% of them singletons. The source was CD4+ or CD8+ T cells sorted from blood, collected in a trial of the OX40 agonist ivuxolimab. Every receptor here comes from an adult with an advanced solid tumor such as melanoma, head and neck, liver or kidney cancer.

The chain employs TRBV7-2 and TRBJ2-3, with TRBD2 matching over 8 bases. J was trimmed by 1 base and V by 4 bases; bases with no gene match: 4. In germline, CDR1 is SGHTA, CDR2 FQGNSA. The CDR3 has 15 amino acids. The CDR3: CASSSGGAGTDTQYF. The CDR3 DNA is TGTGCCAGCAGCTCCGGGGGGGCCGGCACAGATACGCAGTATTTT. The full variable domain, in which reference TRBV7-2 and TRBJ2-3 provide the parts outside the CDR3, is GAGVSQSPSNKVTEKGKDVELRCDPISGHTALYWYRQSLGQGLEFLIYFQGNSAPDKSGLPSDRFSAERTGGSVSTLTIQRTQQEDSAVYLCASSSGGAGTDTQYFGPGTRLTVL.

This clone has just a few counts. CDR3 region: CASSPGLAGGYSSTDTQYF. The CDR3, as DNA: TGTGCCAGCAGCCCGGGACTAGCGGGGGGGTACTCTAGCACAGATACGCAGTATTTT. The V call is TRBV5-4, the J call TRBJ2-3; the match to TRBD2 covers 16 bases. CDR1 and CDR2 (germline): SGHNT, YYREEE (reference sequence). This CDR3 has 19 residues. V lost 4 bases, J lost 0 bases, and 8 bases stayed unmatched.

This clone was detected once. The rearrangement links TRBV5-1 to TRBJ2-3, with 11 positions matching TRBD2. In germline, CDR1 is SGHRS, CDR2 YFSETQ. The J segment lost 4 bases and the V segment lost 3 bases, leaving 10 bases of the junction unmatched. This CDR3 is 17 amino acids long. Here the CDR3 reads CASSSTGTSGTPDTQYF. The CDR3 bases are TGCGCCAGCAGCTCGACCGGGACTAGCGGAACCCCAGATACGCAGTATTTT.

This clone was seen only a few times. The V and J genes are TRBV6-1 and TRBJ1-5; 8 positions agree with TRBD1. Unmatched junction bases numbered 10, after V lost 10 bases and J lost 5 bases. The germline CDR1 and CDR2 sequences are MNHNS and SASEGT. The CDR3 has 14 residues. The CDR3 coding sequence is TGTGCCACCAACGACAGGGGATTAGATCAGCCCCAGCATTTT. Protein product: CATNDRGLDQPQHF.

About this clone itself: Other DNA sequences in this specimen translate into the identical CDR3. The J gene is TRBJ1-2, the V gene TRBV6-5, with unresolved D. CDR1 is MNHEY and CDR2 is SVGAGI in the germline V gene. CDR3 length equals 12 residues. The germline V and J ends were trimmed by 2 bases and 4 bases, with 5 bases remaining between them. Here the CDR3 reads CASSYSGYGYTF. Written as DNA, the CDR3 is TGTGCCAGCAGTTACAGCGGCTATGGCTACACCTTC.

This clone was found once. The chain links TRBV2 to TRBJ1-4; 7 bases fit TRBD1. Per the germline V gene, CDR1 is SNHLY and CDR2 is FYNNEI. CDR3 length: 14 amino acids. Unmatched junction bases numbered 6, after V lost 3 bases and J lost 8 bases. CDR3 DNA: TGTGCCAGCAGTGAGGGAGGGGGCGAAGAAAAACTGTTTTTT. Its protein is CASSEGGGEEKLFF.

The chain is built from TRBV10-3 and TRBJ2-5, with D perhaps TRBD1 or TRBD2 (5 bases each). The closer fit of TRBJ2-7 to the DNA end suggests the J call may be wrong. CDR1 is ENHRY, CDR2 SYGVKD, per germline. The CDR3 length is 13 residues. The CDR3 DNA follows: TGTGCCATCAGGGGGGACCCCTCCTACGAGCAGTACTTC. Protein product: CAIRGDPSYEQYF.

The chain joins TRBV23-1 to TRBJ2-3, with D perhaps TRBD2 (6 bases). TRBV23-1 is reported as an ORF; its role is uncertain. Trimming left V 3 bases short and J 1 base short, with 11 bases between. The CDR3 runs to 15 residues. The CDR3 nucleotides are TGCGCCAGCAGTCAGGGGGGAGAAGGCACAGATACGCAGTATTTT. Translated, it gives CASSQGGEGTDTQYF.

This chain connects TRBV5-1 to TRBJ2-7, with 10 bases matching TRBD1. Germline V gives CDR1 SGHRS, CDR2 YFSETQ. This CDR3 has 15 amino acids. Trimming cost V 1 base and J 1 base; bases outside gene matches: 2. In nucleotides, the CDR3 is TGCGCCAGCAGCTTGAGGACAGGGGGTTCCTACGAGCAGTACTTC. This translates into CASSLRTGGSYEQYF.

This chain links TRBV7-2 with TRBJ2-3; 9 nucleotides match TRBD2. CDR3 length: 16 residues. The germline V gene encodes CDR1 SGHTA and CDR2 FQGNSA. V lost 2 bases and J lost 4; bases outside the gene matches: 7. The CDR3 nucleotides are TGTGCCAGCAGCTTAACCAGCGGGGGGACCCCAGATACGCAGTATTTT. This encodes CASSLTSGGTPDTQYF.

The gene calls are TRBV18 and TRBJ2-1; 12 bases are a match to TRBD2. CDR1 and CDR2 (germline): KGHSH, LQKENI. This CDR3 has 14 residues. Trimming took 2 bases from V and 8 from J; bases not matched to a gene: 1. In nucleotides, the CDR3 is TGTGCCAGCTCACCATCTAGCGGGGGGGATGAGCAGTTCTTC. Translated: CASSPSSGGDEQFF.

The chain recombines TRBV4-3 with TRBJ2-2, with D possibly being TRBD1 (5 bases). The ends were cut back, 4 bases at V and 0 bases at J, with 9 bases in the middle. CDR1 LGHNA and CDR2 YSLEER come from the germline V gene. The CDR3 loop spans 15 amino acids. The CDR3 DNA sequence: TGCGCCAGCAGCCCTAGGGGCGCGAACACCGGGGAGCTGTTTTTT. This sequence encodes CASSPRGANTGELFF.

This clone was observed a few times. The chain employs TRBV7-3 and TRBJ2-1; D gene uncertain. CDR3 size: 12 residues. The germline V and J ends were trimmed by 5 bases and 6 bases, with 8 bases remaining between them. From germline, CDR1 is SGHTA and CDR2 FQGTGA. DNA of the CDR3: TGTGCCAGCAGCCCCGGCAGCAATGAGCAGTTCTTC. This translates into CASSPGSNEQFF.

The chain couples TRBV6-5 to TRBJ2-5; 7 nucleotides line up with TRBD2. J lost 5 bases, V lost 6 bases, and 12 bases had no gene match. Germline V lookup: CDR1 MNHEY, CDR2 SVGAGI. The CDR3 runs to 15 residues. The CDR3 coding sequence is TGTGCCAGCAGACGGGGGGTGAATCCCAGGGAGACCCAGTACTTC. Translated: CASRRGVNPRETQYF.

The chain carries TRBV5-1 and TRBJ2-1; the match to TRBD1 covers 8 bases. This CDR3 is built from 16 residues. V trimming: 0 bases; J trimming: 4 bases; junction bases outside the gene matches: 6. CDR1 SGHRS and CDR2 YFSETQ come from the germline V gene. The CDR3: CASSLVWTGSYNEQFF. CDR3 bases: TGCGCCAGCAGCTTGGTCTGGACAGGGTCGTACAATGAGCAGTTCTTC.